Given below is one TCR beta chain in context. This entry belongs to a study of T cell changes during pregnancy in multiple sclerosis. Clones were sequenced by immunoSEQ multiplex PCR, and TCRdb holds only the in-frame ones, with some missing. The sample has roughly 90,000 clones; roughly 90% are singletons. V lost 3 bases, J lost 8 bases, and 17 bases stayed unmatched. This CDR3 is built from 17 residues. Per the germline V gene, CDR1 is MNHNS and CDR2 is SASEGT. Sequenced material: peripheral blood, taken in the first trimester of pregnancy. The receptor was isolated from a female donor in good health, enrolled as a control in a pregnancy study. The chain has TRBV6-1 and TRBJ1-2; 8 nucleotides match TRBD1. The CDR3 DNA sequence: TGTGCCAGCAGTGACGTCGGACAGGGTGACCTACAGGAGGGCTACACCTTC. Protein product: CASSDVGQGDLQEGYTF.